The clone carrying this T cell receptor beta chain was observed a few times. Its antigen is unidentified. TCRdb keeps only in-frame clones here, not all; method: immunoSEQ multiplex PCR. Of around 300,000 clones detected, 87% appear once; the ten largest clones hold 1.2%. The data are from a study of cytomegalovirus exposure and HLA in healthy donors. These donors were members of the approximately 110-subject validation cohort, a group separate from the roughly 670-subject first cohort. V dropped 9 bases and J dropped 4 bases, with 21 bases sitting between them. The germline V gene has CDR1 SNHLY and CDR2 FYNNEI. This CDR3 has 15 residues. Study conclusions and caveats: Both high specificity and high sensitivity reportedly marked the classifier's diagnosis of cytomegalovirus status. TCR beta chains numbering 164 were designated cytomegalovirus-associated.

The sample comprised PBMCs. This clonotype was sampled from a woman aged 25-40 years in good health and CMV-seropositive. This chain connects TRBV2 to TRBJ2-5; the D gene is possibly TRBD1 (7 bases). For the CDR3, the DNA is TGTGCCAGGACTAGGAGGCAGGGGGTATTAGAGACCCAGTACTTC. It is translated as CARTRRQGVLETQYF. The full variable domain, its missing parts supplied by reference TRBV2 and TRBJ2-5, is EPEVTQTPSHQVTQMGQEVILRCVPISNHLYFYWYRQILGQKVEFLVSFYNNEISEKSEIFDDQFSVERPDGSNFTLKIRSTKLEDSAMYFCARTRRQGVLETQYFGPGTRLLVL.